This T cell receptor (beta chain) is drawn from a study of T-cell memory formation after mild COVID-19. TCRdb processed the 5' RACE reads anew with MiXCR; each CDR3 protein has one entry. The table has hundreds of thousands of distinct CDR3 sequences, around 28% seen once. Broader study findings: The study found balanced CD4/CD8 in clones contracting day 15 to 85 and a CD4+ lean in later expanders. Those CD4+ clones that contracted were mainly in CM and EM (CD8+ ones in EMRA).

The J segment lost 4 bases and the V segment lost 4 bases, leaving 5 bases of the junction unmatched. The germline V gene encodes CDR1 SGHTA and CDR2 FQGNSA. The CDR3 extends over 15 amino acids. To note about this clonotype: Its antigen is currently unknown.

The material sequenced was PBMCs or a T cell subset sorted from them (not recorded which). The receptor's source is an adult woman who had mild COVID-19 (a few samples of this study predate the infection). Cell type and time point are not known. The V call is TRBV7-2, the J call TRBJ2-2; TRBD2 aligns across 8 bases. The CDR3 DNA sequence: TGTGCCAGCAGCTCGGGAGGGAGTCTCACCGGGGAGCTGTTTTTT. Translation gives CASSSGGSLTGELFF.